The 30 T cell receptor beta chains listed next were all sequenced from one sample in a study of T-cell memory formation after mild COVID-19 (dated by TCRdb to the early 2020s). The library was obtained by 5' RACE. Sequencing took place on an Illumina NovaSeq 6000. Using fastp trimming at Q25 and MiXCR clonotype assembly, TCRdb reanalyzed the public sequencing data and kept in-frame beta chains. Identical CDR3 proteins give one entry, which carries the most common genes and DNA. For this sample there are under 350,000 distinct CDR3 sequences; 15% to 20% appear just once. The biggest ten clones account for less than 30% of the sample. The material sequenced was PBMCs or a T cell subset sorted from them (not recorded which). The origin of the receptors is a man aged 18-30 years who had mild COVID-19 (a few samples of this study predate the infection). The sample titles of this study are shuffled in the database, so cell type and time point are left out; the donor was told from shared clones.

This clonotype was recorded many times. V gene TRBV5-5 combines with J gene TRBJ2-2; D is possibly TRBD2 (7 bases). The V gene's germline CDR1 is SGHKS and CDR2 YYEKEE (reference sequence). The V gene lost 3 bases and the J gene lost 7 bases, with 13 bases spanning the gap. The CDR3 is made up of 14 amino acids. CDR3 region: CASSSAGAVGELFF. CDR3 in DNA: TGTGCCAGCAGCTCCGCGGGGGCCGTCGGGGAGCTGTTTTTT. Full variable domain (missing parts from reference TRBV5-5 and TRBJ2-2): DAGVTQSPTHLIKTRGQQVTLRCSPISGHKSVSWYQQVLGQGPQFIFQYYEKEERGRGNFPDRFSARQFPNYSSELNVNALLLGDSALYLCASSSAGAVGELFFGEGSRLTVL.

The chain couples TRBV20-1 to TRBJ1-1; the D gene is possibly TRBD1 (5 bases). Germline values: CDR1 DFQATT, CDR2 SNEGSKA (reference sequence). The CDR3 is 13 residues long. V dropped 7 bases and J dropped 5 bases, with 17 bases sitting between them. In DNA form, the CDR3 reads TGCAGTGGGCCCCCCCAGGGTGGGACTGAAGCTTTCTTT. Its translation: CSGPPQGGTEAFF.

This clonotype has just a few counts. The V gene is TRBV18, the J gene TRBJ1-1; 8 positions match TRBD1. CDR3 length equals 16 residues. Germline CDR1 and CDR2: KGHSH and LQKENI. V was pared by 3 bases and J by 3 bases, with 9 bases of the junction left unmatched. As DNA, the CDR3 is TGTGCCAGCTCACCTAACTCAGGGGGCTGGTACACTGAAGCTTTCTTT. It encodes CASSPNSGGWYTEAFF.

This clonotype occurred a few times. The gene calls are TRBV6-1 and TRBJ1-2; no firm D call. Germline assignment: CDR1 MNHNS and CDR2 SASEGT. Trimming removed 5 bases at V and 8 bases at J, with 12 bases between. The CDR3 is made up of 12 amino acids. The CDR3 loop is CASSLRIFGYTF. Written as DNA, the CDR3 is TGTGCCAGCAGTCTCAGGATCTTCGGCTACACCTTC.

The chain has TRBV28 and TRBJ1-1; the D is unclear. The CDR3 is 12 amino acids. Between the trimmed V and J ends, which lost 5 bases and 7 bases, there was a span of 11 bases. The germline V gene has CDR1 MDHEN and CDR2 SYDVKM. CDR3 nucleotides: TGTGCCAGCAGTCCCCCCGGGAGTGAAGCTTTCTTT. Amino acid sequence: CASSPPGSEAFF.

This clonotype was seen a few times. Relative to the germline gene, one junction end is altered; a read error may explain this. The V gene is TRBV7-9, the J gene TRBJ2-5; no clear D. The V gene's germline CDR1 is SEHNR and CDR2 FQNEAQ (reference sequence). The CDR3 runs 10 residues. The CDR3 DNA reads TGTGCCAGCAGCCTCTTCCGAGTTGACTTC. Its protein is CASSLFRVDF. Full variable domain (remainder filled in from reference TRBV7-9 and TRBJ2-5): DTGVSQNPRHKITKRGQNVTFRCDPISEHNRLYWYRQTLGQGPEFLTYFQNEAQLEKSRLLSDRFSAERPKGSFSTLEIQRTEQGDSAMYLCASSLFRVDFGPGTRLLVL.

The V call is TRBV7-2, the J call TRBJ1-4; D not resolved. The CDR3 runs to 15 residues. The germline V gene has CDR1 SGHTA and CDR2 FQGNSA. The V end was cut by 1 base, the J end by 5 bases, with 11 bases between. The CDR3 DNA sequence: TGTGCCAGCAGCTTAGGAGGGATTAGGAATGAAAAACTGTTTTTT. This sequence encodes CASSLGGIRNEKLFF.

This clonotype was seen only a few times. V and J are TRBV9 and TRBJ1-2, with D unresolved. Trimming left V 4 bases short and J 4 bases short, with 11 bases between. Germline V CDR1 and CDR2: SGDLS, YYNGEE. CDR3 length equals 13 residues. The CDR3 region is CASSSEAVYGYTF. In DNA form, the CDR3 reads TGTGCCAGCAGCTCAGAGGCAGTCTATGGCTACACCTTC. Filled out from reference TRBV9 and TRBJ1-2, the complete variable domain reads DSGVTQTPKHLITATGQRVTLRCSPRSGDLSVYWYQQSLDQGLQFLIQYYNGEERAKGNILERFSAQQFPDLHSELNLSSLELGDSALYFCASSSEAVYGYTFGSGTRLTVV.

This clonotype turned up a few times. The J gene is TRBJ2-1, the V gene TRBV5-1; D remains ambiguous. The CDR3 sequence is 15 residues long. V lost 3 bases and J lost 10, with 20 bases in between. Germline V CDR1 and CDR2: SGHRS, YFSETQ. CDR3 nucleotides: TGCGCCAGCAGCTCGCTTCCGGGTTTTCAAGGGGAGCAGTTCTTC. This encodes CASSSLPGFQGEQFF.

This clonotype turned up a few times. The chain uses TRBV15 and TRBJ2-2, with D unresolved. Germline V gives CDR1 LNHNV, CDR2 YYDKDF (reference sequence). The CDR3 consists of 14 residues. Trimming left V 0 bases short and J 6 bases short, with 8 bases between. CDR3 sequence: CATSRDPLPGELFF. In DNA form, the CDR3 reads TGTGCCACCAGCAGAGACCCCCTTCCCGGGGAGCTGTTTTTT.

The chain carries TRBV3-1 and TRBJ1-5; D is unresolved. The CDR3 has 12 residues. V was trimmed by 4 bases and J by 7 bases, leaving 8 bases between them. Germline V lookup: CDR1 LGHDT, CDR2 YNNKEL (reference sequence). The CDR3 loop reads CASSRSGQPQHF. The DNA of the CDR3 is TGTGCCAGCAGCCGATCTGGACAGCCCCAGCATTTT.

In this sample, this clonotype turned up a few times. This rearrangement joins TRBV15 to TRBJ2-7; D might be TRBD2 (6 bases). Trimming pared 1 base from V and 1 base from J, leaving 11 bases between. Germline V gene data show CDR1 as LNHNV and CDR2 as YYDKDF (reference sequence). The CDR3 totals 15 residues. The CDR3 region is CATSRVGGGSYEQYV. The CDR3 DNA follows: TGTGCCACCAGCAGAGTCGGGGGTGGGTCCTACGAGCAGTACGTC.

This clonotype was recorded at least ten times. The genes are TRBV5-4 and TRBJ2-1, with D unclear. Trimming shortened V by 0 bases and J by 5 bases, and 12 bases separated the two germline ends. The CDR3 sequence is 15 residues long. Germline V gene lookup returns CDR1 SGHNT and CDR2 YYREEE (reference sequence). The CDR3 DNA is TGTGCCAGCAGCTTGGTGGGCCACGTTAACAATGAGCAGTTCTTC. It encodes CASSLVGHVNNEQFF.

This chain joins TRBV6-4 and TRBJ2-3; perhaps TRBD2 as D (7 bases). CDR1 is MRHNA, CDR2 SNTAGT, per germline. V lost 3 bases and J 4 bases, leaving 11 bases between the germline ends. This CDR3 is built from 14 residues. In nucleotides, the CDR3 is TGTGCCAGCAGTGAATCGGGGGGCCCAGATACGCAGTATTTT. Protein sequence: CASSESGGPDTQYF.

The chain links TRBV15 to TRBJ2-1, with TRBD2 matching over 7 bases. CDR3 length equals 16 residues. Germline V gene lookup returns CDR1 LNHNV and CDR2 YYDKDF (reference sequence). V was clipped by 0 bases and J by 3 bases; unmatched bases: 5. Written as DNA, the CDR3 is TGTGCCACCAGCAGAGATCAAGCGGGGAGCTACAATGAGCAGTTCTTC. It yields the protein CATSRDQAGSYNEQFF.

This clonotype has only a few counts. The chain couples TRBV11-2 to TRBJ2-5, with a weak D call TRBD2 (6 bases). CDR3 size: 12 residues. V gave up 4 bases and J gave up 4 bases, with 7 bases separating them. The germline V gene encodes CDR1 SGHAT and CDR2 FQNNGV. The CDR3 loop reads CASSWRGETQYF. CDR3 sequence (DNA): TGTGCCAGCAGCTGGCGGGGAGAGACCCAGTACTTC.

This clonotype showed up many times. The V and J genes are TRBV5-1 and TRBJ2-1; D could derive from TRBD1 or TRBD2 (5 bases each). The CDR3 runs 13 residues. With 5 bases removed from V and 12 bases from J, the gap between germline ends came to 18 bases. The germline gives CDR1 SGHRS, CDR2 YFSETQ. The CDR3 DNA reads TGCGCCAGCAGGACCCCACCCGGGGCACGGCAGTTCTTC. Protein product: CASRTPPGARQFF.

The chain employs TRBV20-1 and TRBJ1-1; D unresolved. In germline, CDR1 is DFQATT, CDR2 SNEGSKA (reference sequence). The CDR3 runs 13 residues. The germline V and J ends were trimmed by 6 bases and 3 bases, with 14 bases remaining between them. In nucleotides, the CDR3 is TGCAGTGCCCGCACGGACCGGGACACTGAAGCTTTCTTT. Translation: CSARTDRDTEAFF.

This clonotype was seen only a few times. The chain uses TRBV27 and TRBJ1-2, with 9 bases lining up with TRBD1. The CDR3 spans 17 residues. CDR1 is MNHEY and CDR2 is SMNVEV in the germline V gene (reference sequence). V trimming: 2 bases; J trimming: 1 base; junction bases outside the gene matches: 8. The CDR3 loop reads CASSLNRGTGSNYGYTF. Written as DNA, the CDR3 is TGTGCCAGCAGTTTAAATCGCGGGACAGGGAGTAACTATGGCTACACCTTC.

The CDR3 coding sequence is TGTGCCAGCAGCTTGGCCGTCACGTCCGCGGCTTACCAAGAGACCCAGTACTTC. It encodes CASSLAVTSAAYQETQYF. The genes are TRBV5-5 and TRBJ2-5; the D is unclear. The CDR3 is made up of 18 amino acids. Trimming removed 0 bases at V and 0 bases at J, with 18 bases between. The germline V gene encodes CDR1 SGHKS and CDR2 YYEKEE (reference sequence).

This clonotype was counted only a few times. The CDR3 here is CASSLGGPWDEQFF. For the CDR3, the DNA is TGTGCCAGCAGCTTAGGGGGGCCCTGGGATGAGCAGTTCTTC. The chain links TRBV11-3 to TRBJ2-1; perhaps TRBD1 as D (6 bases). Germline V CDR1 and CDR2: SGHNT, YENEEA. CDR3 length equals 14 residues. V was trimmed by 1 base and J by 8 bases, leaving 12 bases between them.

This rearrangement joins TRBV6-5 to TRBJ1-3, with D uncertain. The CDR3 is 16 amino acids. Trimming shortened V by 0 bases and J by 4 bases, and 13 bases separated the two germline ends. The germline V gene encodes CDR1 MNHEY and CDR2 SVGAGI. In DNA form, the CDR3 reads TGTGCCAGCAGTTACTCATCTCATGCAGGAGGAAACACCATATATTTT. Translated, it gives CASSYSSHAGGNTIYF.

This clonotype occurred a few times. The genes are TRBV5-1 and TRBJ2-3, with 8 bases fitting TRBD1. Per germline, CDR1 SGHRS and CDR2 YFSETQ. CDR3 length equals 15 residues. Trimming took 2 bases from V and 3 from J; bases not matched to a gene: 5. CDR3 residues: CASSLGQGKTDTQYF. The CDR3 nucleotides read TGCGCCAGCAGCTTAGGACAGGGTAAGACAGATACGCAGTATTTT.

A few counts support this clonotype. The genes are TRBV7-2 and TRBJ2-7; D could derive from TRBD1 or TRBD2 (5 bases each). From germline, CDR1 is SGHTA and CDR2 FQGNSA. Trimming removed 5 bases at V and 4 bases at J, with 18 bases between. This CDR3 is built from 15 residues. The CDR3 coding sequence is TGTGCCAGCAGCCCCGGGGCCCTCTTGACGTACGAGCAGTACGTC. Protein sequence: CASSPGALLTYEQYV.

The chain is built from TRBV5-1 and TRBJ2-4; no clear D. The germline CDR1 and CDR2 sequences are SGHRS and YFSETQ. The germline V and J ends were trimmed by 0 bases and 0 bases, with 19 bases remaining between them. This CDR3 comprises 19 residues. In DNA form, the CDR3 reads TGCGCCAGCAGCTTGGCCAGGAAGGGCGAAGTTCAAGCCAAAAACATTCAGTACTTC. Its protein product is CASSLARKGEVQAKNIQYF. Based on the CDR3 plus reference TRBV5-1 and TRBJ2-4, the full variable domain is KAGVTQTPRYLIKTRGQQVTLSCSPISGHRSVSWYQQTPGQGLQFLFEYFSETQRNKGNFPGRFSGRQFSNSRSEMNVSTLELGDSALYLCASSLARKGEVQAKNIQYFGAGTRLSVL.

This clonotype was counted a few times. The chain combines TRBV7-2 with TRBJ2-5; unclear D gene. Per germline, CDR1 SGHTA and CDR2 FQGNSA. The CDR3 length is 12 residues. Trimming shortened V by 10 bases and J by 2 bases, and 11 bases separated the two germline ends. CDR3 residues: CATRRVQETQYF. In DNA form, the CDR3 reads TGTGCCACCAGGAGAGTTCAAGAGACCCAGTACTTC.

The V call is TRBV7-9, the J call TRBJ2-2, with 7 positions matching TRBD2. This CDR3 is built from 20 residues. The germline V gene encodes CDR1 SEHNR and CDR2 FQNEAQ (reference sequence). V lost 10 bases and J lost 0; bases outside the gene matches: 23. CDR3 protein: CATSLRIFHGGSANTGELFF. CDR3 bases: TGTGCCACCTCCCTCCGAATCTTTCACGGGGGGTCCGCGAACACCGGGGAGCTGTTTTTT.

Only a few counts were recorded for this clonotype. The chain employs TRBV11-2 and TRBJ1-2, with D uncertain. This CDR3 has 14 residues. CDR1 is SGHAT, CDR2 FQNNGV, per germline. The V and J ends lost 2 bases and 4 bases respectively, with 11 bases between them. CDR3 amino acids: CASSLFGSSYGYTF. The CDR3 region has the DNA TGTGCCAGCAGCTTATTCGGTTCGAGCTATGGCTACACCTTC.

This clonotype was counted at least ten times. The chain carries TRBV11-2 and TRBJ2-1; a weak D match, TRBD1 (5 bases). Germline assignment: CDR1 SGHAT and CDR2 FQNNGV. Trimming took 6 bases from V and 6 from J, leaving 18 bases between them. The CDR3 is made up of 15 amino acids. CDR3 nucleotides: TGTGCCAGCAGTTCCTGGGTCCAGGGCGCCAATGAGCAGTTCTTC. This encodes CASSSWVQGANEQFF. Combining the CDR3 with reference TRBV11-2 and TRBJ2-1 gives the whole variable domain EAGVAQSPRYKIIEKRQSVAFWCNPISGHATLYWYQQILGQGPKLLIQFQNNGVVDDSQLPKDRFSAERLKGVDSTLKIQPAKLEDSAVYLCASSSWVQGANEQFFGPGTRLTVL.

This chain links TRBV7-8 with TRBJ2-1; D is possibly TRBD1 (6 bases). The V gene lost 5 bases and the J gene lost 7 bases, with 12 bases spanning the gap. The length of the CDR3 is 13 residues. Germline values: CDR1 SGHVS, CDR2 FQNEAQ. The CDR3 loop reads CASSPGQSNEQFF. CDR3 coding DNA: TGTGCCAGCAGCCCGGGACAATCGAATGAGCAGTTCTTC.